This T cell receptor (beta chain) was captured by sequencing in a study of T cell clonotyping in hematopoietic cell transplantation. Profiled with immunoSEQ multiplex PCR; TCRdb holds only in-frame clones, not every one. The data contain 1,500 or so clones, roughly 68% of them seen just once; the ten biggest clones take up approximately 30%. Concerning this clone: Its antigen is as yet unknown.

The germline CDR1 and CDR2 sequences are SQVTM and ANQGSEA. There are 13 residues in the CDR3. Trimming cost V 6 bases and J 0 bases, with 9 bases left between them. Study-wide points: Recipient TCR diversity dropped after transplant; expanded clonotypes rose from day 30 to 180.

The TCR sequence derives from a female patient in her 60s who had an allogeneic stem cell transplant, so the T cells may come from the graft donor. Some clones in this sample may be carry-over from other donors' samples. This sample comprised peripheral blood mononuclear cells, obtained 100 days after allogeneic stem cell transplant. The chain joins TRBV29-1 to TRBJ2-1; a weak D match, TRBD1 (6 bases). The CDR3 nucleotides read TGCAGCGTCCGGACAGACTCCTACAATGAGCAGTTCTTC. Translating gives CSVRTDSYNEQFF.